Presented here are 32 T cell receptor beta chains from one specimen sequenced in a study of CD8 T cells in ankylosing spondylitis. TCRdb reanalysed the 5' RACE reads using MiXCR and keeps one entry per CDR3 protein. The sample yields some 270,000 distinct CDR3 sequences, about 30% seen once. The specimen sequenced was blood, either unsorted or a sorted T cell fraction (not recorded which). These receptors were collected from a male donor with ankylosing spondylitis or in good health (not recorded which).

This clonotype was detected ten times or more. The J gene is TRBJ2-7, the V gene TRBV20-1; 11 bases match TRBD1. The CDR3 is 13 residues long. The germline V gene encodes CDR1 DFQATT and CDR2 SNEGSKA (reference sequence). V shed 3 bases and J 5 bases; nucleotides not matched to a gene: 3. CDR3 protein: CSASGTGGHEQYF. CDR3 DNA: TGCAGTGCTAGTGGGACAGGGGGTCACGAGCAGTACTTC.

This clonotype was recorded at least ten times. V is TRBV20-1 and J is TRBJ2-7; TRBD2 might be the D (6 bases). Germline values: CDR1 DFQATT, CDR2 SNEGSKA (reference sequence). The CDR3 is 13 amino acids. V gave up 1 base and J gave up 5 bases, with 12 bases separating them. CDR3 region: CSARGSGDHEQYF. As DNA, the CDR3 is TGCAGTGCTAGAGGTTCGGGGGACCACGAGCAGTACTTC.

This chain joins TRBV29-1 and TRBJ2-1; possibly TRBD1 for D (6 bases). Germline V lookup: CDR1 SQVTM, CDR2 ANQGSEA. CDR3 length: 14 amino acids. V dropped 3 bases and J dropped 0 bases, with 9 bases sitting between them. This CDR3 reads CSVDTGNSYNEQFF. In nucleotides, the CDR3 is TGCAGCGTTGACACAGGGAACTCCTACAATGAGCAGTTCTTC.

The chain combines TRBV5-5 with TRBJ2-3; D is unresolved. The CDR3 has 14 amino acids. Trimming pared 4 bases from V and 5 bases from J, leaving 14 bases between. In germline, CDR1 is SGHKS, CDR2 YYEKEE (reference sequence). CDR3 sequence (DNA): TGTGCCAGCAGCCCTTTCTGGGCCGGAGATACGCAGTATTTT. Its protein is CASSPFWAGDTQYF.

The genes are TRBV20-1 and TRBJ1-4; 9 positions agree with TRBD1. J lost 8 bases, V lost 0 bases, and 13 bases had no gene match. Per germline, CDR1 DFQATT and CDR2 SNEGSKA (reference sequence). This CDR3 region has 17 residues. The chain's CDR3 is CSARDQTSTGGGEKLFF. The CDR3 nucleotides read TGCAGTGCTAGAGACCAAACGTCGACAGGGGGAGGAGAAAAACTGTTTTTT.

The V call is TRBV29-1, the J call TRBJ2-1; TRBD1 matches 7 bases. Germline V CDR1 and CDR2: SQVTM, ANQGSEA. Germline trimming cut 7 bases from V and 2 bases from J; bases unmatched to any gene: 5. CDR3 length: 13 residues. The CDR3 sequence: CSATQGAYNEQFF. The CDR3 DNA reads as TGCAGCGCGACCCAGGGGGCCTACAATGAGCAGTTCTTC.

This chain joins TRBV18 and TRBJ1-4; 9 nucleotides agree with TRBD1. CDR3 size: 16 residues. Per the germline V gene, CDR1 is KGHSH and CDR2 is LQKENI. The trim removed 3 bases at V and 6 bases at J, leaving 8 bases unmatched. The CDR3 protein is CASSPQAGTGYEKLFF. DNA of the CDR3: TGTGCCAGCTCACCGCAAGCCGGGACAGGGTATGAAAAACTGTTTTTT.

This clonotype was counted only a few times. The V and J genes are TRBV7-9 and TRBJ1-6; the D is unclear. V lost 3 bases and J 4 bases, leaving 10 bases between the germline ends. Germline assignment: CDR1 SEHNR and CDR2 FQNEAQ (reference sequence). CDR3 length equals 15 residues. CDR3 protein: CASSFGQNYNSPLHF. The CDR3 DNA reads as TGTGCCAGCAGCTTCGGGCAGAATTATAATTCACCCCTCCACTTT.

The chain has TRBV12-3 or TRBV12-4 and TRBJ2-1; 8 bases align to TRBD2. V was pared by 5 bases and J by 5 bases, with 8 bases of the junction left unmatched. CDR3 size: 15 residues. Written as DNA, the CDR3 is TGTGCCAGCAGTAACGGGGGGGCGATCCACAATGAGCAGTTCTTC. It encodes CASSNGGAIHNEQFF.

This clonotype has a handful of counts. The genes are TRBV6-6 and TRBJ1-2; no firm D call. Germline V lookup: CDR1 MNHNY, CDR2 SVGAGI (reference sequence). With 4 bases removed from V and 8 bases from J, the gap between germline ends came to 8 bases. There are 11 residues in the CDR3. CDR3 in amino acids: CASSFPRGYTF. DNA of the CDR3: TGTGCCAGCAGTTTCCCTCGGGGCTACACCTTC.

This clonotype occurred many times. The V call is TRBV12-3 or TRBV12-4, the J call TRBJ2-7, with 9 bases aligning to TRBD1. The CDR3 consists of 14 residues. The trim removed 3 bases at V and 4 bases at J, leaving 4 bases unmatched. In DNA form, the CDR3 reads TGTGCCAGCAGTTTGGGACAGGGACCTTACGAGCAGTACTTC. Amino acids: CASSLGQGPYEQYF.

This chain connects TRBV2 to TRBJ1-2; no clear D gene. Trimming removed 3 bases from V and 2 bases from J, with 7 bases in between. The CDR3 covers 13 residues. Germline V gives CDR1 SNHLY, CDR2 FYNNEI. The CDR3 DNA reads as TGTGCCAGCAGTGACGGCAGCAACTATGGCTACACCTTC. It encodes CASSDGSNYGYTF.

The rearrangement joins TRBV27 to TRBJ2-4, with D possibly matching TRBD1 (6 bases). Trimming pared 3 bases from V and 7 bases from J, leaving 19 bases between. Per germline, CDR1 MNHEY and CDR2 SMNVEV (reference sequence). There are 16 residues in the CDR3. CDR3: CASSFRAPTQGNIQYF. The DNA of the CDR3 is TGTGCCAGCAGTTTTCGGGCACCCACCCAGGGGAACATTCAGTACTTC.

Only one count was recorded for this clonotype. The rearrangement links TRBV20-1 to TRBJ2-5; TRBD1 might be the D (5 bases). The CDR3 has 13 amino acids. The germline V and J ends were trimmed by 5 bases and 5 bases, with 15 bases remaining between them. Germline V gene data show CDR1 as DFQATT and CDR2 as SNEGSKA (reference sequence). CDR3 sequence (DNA): TGCAGTGCTTGGACACCCGTCAGGGAGACCCAGTACTTC. Residues: CSAWTPVRETQYF.

The chain employs TRBV5-8 and TRBJ2-5; D may be TRBD1 (6 bases). Trimming shortened V by 4 bases and J by 3 bases, and 19 bases separated the two germline ends. CDR1 SGHTS and CDR2 YDEGEE come from the germline V gene. There are 16 residues in the CDR3. The CDR3 sequence is CASSPRTVGGEETQYF. The CDR3 DNA reads TGTGCCAGCAGCCCCCGGACAGTTGGGGGAGAAGAGACCCAGTACTTC.

The chain is built from TRBV6-5 and TRBJ2-6, with D hard to call. The germline V gene encodes CDR1 MNHEY and CDR2 SVGAGI. With 2 bases removed from V and 0 bases from J, the gap between germline ends came to 2 bases. CDR3 size: 14 residues. CDR3 in amino acids: CASSYASGANVLTF. In DNA form, the CDR3 reads TGTGCCAGCAGTTACGCCTCTGGGGCCAACGTCCTGACTTTC.

This clonotype was observed a few times. This chain links TRBV24-1 with TRBJ1-5; 10 nucleotides match TRBD1. There are 14 residues in the CDR3. After removal of 4 bases from V and 5 bases from J, the junction contained 1 base not matched to a gene. Germline values: CDR1 KGHDR, CDR2 SFDVKD. The CDR3 spells CATSDGQGDQPQHF. As DNA, the CDR3 is TGTGCCACCAGTGACGGACAGGGGGATCAGCCCCAGCATTTT.

The CDR3 region has the DNA TGTGCCAGCAGTTTATCGGGCCCATCCTCCGCCCAGTACTTC. As protein: CASSLSGPSSAQYF. J is TRBJ2-5 and V is TRBV27; no firm D call. From germline, CDR1 is MNHEY and CDR2 SMNVEV (reference sequence). The CDR3 is 14 amino acids. Trimming pared 0 bases from V and 9 bases from J, leaving 14 bases between.

The chain carries TRBV5-1 and TRBJ2-3; a weak D match, TRBD2 (6 bases). The CDR3 totals 16 residues. Per the germline V gene, CDR1 is SGHRS and CDR2 is YFSETQ. V lost 4 bases and J 4 bases, leaving 19 bases between the germline ends. The CDR3: CASSGGSSHGADTQYF. The CDR3 DNA sequence: TGCGCCAGCAGCGGAGGGAGCTCTCATGGGGCAGATACGCAGTATTTT.

V gene TRBV5-1 combines with J gene TRBJ2-5, with D tentatively TRBD1 (7 bases). The V and J ends lost 4 bases and 4 bases respectively, with 14 bases between them. This CDR3 has 14 residues. Looked up from germline, CDR1 is SGHRS and CDR2 is YFSETQ. The DNA for the CDR3 is TGCGCCAGCAGCCCGGGGACAGCGGGAGAGACCCAGTACTTC. Protein: CASSPGTAGETQYF.

This clonotype was observed a few times. This chain uses TRBV20-1 with TRBJ1-6; D gene ambiguous. CDR3 size: 13 residues. V lost 6 bases, J lost 3 bases, and 9 bases lay in between. Germline V gene sequence: CDR1 DFQATT, CDR2 SNEGSKA (reference sequence). CDR3: CSAEIYYNSPLHF. CDR3 coding DNA: TGCAGTGCCGAGATTTACTATAATTCACCCCTCCACTTT.

V is TRBV5-1 and J is TRBJ2-5; D might be TRBD1 (6 bases). The CDR3 spans 13 residues. Germline V lookup: CDR1 SGHRS, CDR2 YFSETQ. V was clipped by 7 bases and J by 5 bases, with 15 bases between them. DNA of the CDR3: TGCGCCAGCTCTCACCAGGGGTGGGAGACCCAGTACTTC. Amino acids: CASSHQGWETQYF.

This clonotype was detected a few times. The genes are TRBV7-3 and TRBJ2-7; tentatively, D is TRBD1 or TRBD2 (5 bases each). V was clipped by 5 bases and J by 0 bases, with 14 bases between them. Per germline, CDR1 SGHTA and CDR2 FQGTGA. This CDR3 region has 15 residues. The CDR3 nucleotides are TGTGCCAGCAGCCCCCTCCCAGGGAGCTCCTACGAGCAGTACTTC. It is translated as CASSPLPGSSYEQYF.

This clonotype came up a few times. The chain is built from TRBV12-3 or TRBV12-4 and TRBJ1-2, with D unresolved. V lost 0 bases to trimming and J lost 8 bases, with 13 bases between them. The CDR3 spans 14 residues. The CDR3 loop is CASSLARWAGGYTF. CDR3 DNA: TGTGCCAGCAGTTTAGCGCGTTGGGCAGGAGGCTACACCTTC.

About this clonotype itself: Germline and junction disagree at one end, which may indicate a read error. This chain connects TRBV20-1 to TRBJ2-7; perhaps TRBD1 as D (6 bases). Germline CDR1 DFQATT, CDR2 SNEGSKA (reference sequence). The CDR3 is 15 residues long. The CDR3 loop reads CSGRDSTGSDYEQYF. The CDR3 nucleotides are TGCAGTGGTAGAGATTCAACAGGGTCGGACTACGAGCAGTACTTC.

This clonotype was recorded a few times. The rearrangement uses TRBV20-1 and TRBJ1-1; a weak D match, TRBD1 (5 bases). The V end was cut by 1 base, the J end by 4 bases, with 16 bases between. Germline CDR1 DFQATT, CDR2 SNEGSKA (reference sequence). The CDR3 covers 15 residues. CDR3 sequence: CSARVTGRDSTEAFF. The CDR3 DNA reads TGCAGTGCTAGAGTCACGGGACGGGATAGCACTGAAGCTTTCTTT.

CDR3 in DNA: TGTGCCAGCAGTTTGGGACAGGGTACCTACAATGAGCAGTTCTTC. This translates into CASSLGQGTYNEQFF. The chain recombines TRBV28 with TRBJ2-1; 9 bases align to TRBD1. V gave up 3 bases and J gave up 2 bases; unmatched junction bases: 2. Germline V gene lookup returns CDR1 MDHEN and CDR2 SYDVKM. The CDR3 covers 15 residues.

The chain joins TRBV7-8 to TRBJ2-5, with a possible D match to TRBD2 (7 bases). V was cut by 5 bases and J by 3 bases, with 13 bases left in between. Germline CDR1 reads SGHVS; CDR2 reads FQNEAQ. This CDR3 has 14 residues. The CDR3 nucleotides read TGTGCCAGCAGCCCTAGGGGGAGGGAAGAGACCCAGTACTTC. Protein: CASSPRGREETQYF.

The chain couples TRBV9 to TRBJ2-3, with unresolved D. V lost 3 bases to trimming and J lost 4 bases, with 6 bases between them. Germline V lookup: CDR1 SGDLS, CDR2 YYNGEE. This CDR3 comprises 12 residues. The CDR3 spells CASSERPDTQYF. CDR3 DNA sequence: TGTGCCAGCAGCGAAAGACCAGATACGCAGTATTTT. The complete variable domain, with remaining parts taken from reference TRBV9 and TRBJ2-3, reads DSGVTQTPKHLITATGQRVTLRCSPRSGDLSVYWYQQSLDQGLQFLIQYYNGEERAKGNILERFSAQQFPDLHSELNLSSLELGDSALYFCASSERPDTQYFGPGTRLTVL.

The J gene is TRBJ2-7, the V gene TRBV10-3; TRBD1 aligns across 10 bases. This CDR3 is built from 17 residues. The ends lost 0 bases at V and 0 bases at J; junction bases unmatched: 5. CDR1 is ENHRY, CDR2 SYGVKD, per germline. The CDR3 here is CAISESGRDRGSYEQYF. As DNA, the CDR3 is TGTGCCATCAGTGAGTCTGGCCGGGACAGGGGCTCCTACGAGCAGTACTTC.

This clonotype was detected a few times. V is TRBV5-6 and J is TRBJ2-1; TRBD1 is a possible D gene (6 bases). Trimming pared 3 bases from V and 7 bases from J, leaving 14 bases between. Germline values: CDR1 SGHDT, CDR2 YYEEEE. This CDR3 has 14 residues. The CDR3: CASSWGTGRNEQFF. CDR3 bases: TGTGCCAGCAGCTGGGGAACAGGGAGAAATGAGCAGTTCTTC.

This clonotype was counted between two and nine times. One end of the junction is discordant with germline, which a read error may explain. The chain is built from TRBV12-3 or TRBV12-4 and TRBJ1-4; D possibly corresponds to TRBD1 (6 bases). The length of the CDR3 is 15 residues. CDR3 sequence reads: CASSPYRDNNQKLFF. DNA of the CDR3: TGTGCCAGCAGTCCCTACAGGGATAATAATCAAAAACTGTTTTTT.